This is a list of T cell receptor beta chains from one sample in a study of glioma-infiltrating T cells. TCRdb redid the calling of the multiplex PCR reads with MiXCR, one entry per CDR3 protein. Among a few hundred thousand distinct CDR3 sequences listed, 41% were seen once. The sequenced sample consisted of glioma tissue, nonneoplastic brain tissue, or PBMCs (not recorded which). The receptors shown here come from a human donor with low-grade glioma or glioblastoma, undergoing nonglioma brain surgery, or in good health (not recorded which). Both conserved end residues are part of each CDR3. The D gene is left open where the match is weak. Part of the rows lack a size; the others show once, few, many or a class for expanded clones.

V gene	J gene	clone size	D gene	CDR3 protein	CDR3 DNA
TRBV7-2	TRBJ1-2	many	NA	CASSPDISVGYTF	TGTGCCAGCAGCCCAGACATATCCGTCGGCTACACCTTC
TRBV6-2/TRBV6-3	TRBJ2-3	NA	NA	CASSYAGQPLQDTQYF	TGTGCCAGCAGTTACGCCGGACAGCCCCTGCAAGATACGCAGTATTTT
TRBV10-3	TRBJ2-3	NA	TRBD2	CAITPQISLAGGSDTQYF	TGTGCCATCACTCCCCAAATCTCACTAGCGGGAGGTTCAGATACGCAGTATTTT
TRBV6-2/TRBV6-3	TRBJ2-2	NA	NA	CASSFEGVTNTGELFF	TGTGCCAGCAGTTTCGAGGGGGTCACGAACACCGGGGAGCTGTTTTTT
TRBV7-2	TRBJ1-5	NA	NA	CASSFGLGGNQPQHF	TGTGCCAGCAGCTTCGGTTTGGGCGGCAATCAGCCCCAGCATTTT
TRBV28	TRBJ2-3	NA	NA	CASGSPPGRTYTQYF	TGTGCCAGCGGTTCACCCCCGGGACGCACATATACGCAGTATTTT
TRBV28	TRBJ2-7	few	TRBD2	CASSLSPSGTNYEQYF	TGTGCCAGCAGTTTAAGTCCTAGCGGGACTAACTACGAGCAGTACTTC
TRBV7-9	TRBJ2-1	NA	TRBD2	CASSEYGLAGGEQFF	TGTGCCAGCAGTGAGTATGGACTAGCGGGAGGTGAGCAGTTCTTC
TRBV7-9	TRBJ2-7	NA	TRBD2	CASSPGLVSHEQYF	TGTGCCAGCAGCCCCGGACTAGTCAGCCATGAGCAGTACTTC
TRBV19	TRBJ2-3	NA	NA	CASTPTRRGGTDTQYF	TGTGCCAGTACTCCCACTAGAAGGGGTGGCACAGATACGCAGTATTTT
TRBV6-1	TRBJ1-1	NA	NA	CAISESFAAGANTEAFF	TGTGCCATCAGTGAGTCGTTCGCGGCCGGGGCAAACACTGAAGCTTTCTTT
TRBV20-1	TRBJ1-1	many	NA	CSARVFGHLNTEAFF	TGCAGTGCTAGAGTTTTCGGGCACCTTAACACTGAAGCTTTCTTT
TRBV4-1	TRBJ2-2	few	NA	CASSQDFLIANTGELFF	TGCGCCAGCAGCCAAGATTTCCTTATCGCGAACACCGGGGAGCTGTTTTTT
TRBV7-3	TRBJ2-1	few	TRBD2	CASSLGTSGWDEQFF	TGTGCCAGCAGCTTAGGCACTAGCGGGTGGGATGAGCAGTTCTTC
TRBV7-2	TRBJ2-7	many	NA	CASSLVGGTVEQYF	TGTGCCAGCAGCTTAGTGGGGGGGACAGTTGAGCAGTACTTC
TRBV27	TRBJ1-2	NA	TRBD1	CASKFQGAAVYGYTF	TGTGCCAGCAAGTTTCAGGGGGCAGCGGTCTATGGCTACACCTTC
TRBV20-1	TRBJ2-3	many	TRBD2	CSARDAGGMSTDTQYF	TGCAGTGCTAGAGATGCGGGGGGGATGAGCACAGATACGCAGTATTTT
TRBV12-3/TRBV12-4	TRBJ2-7	NA	NA	CASRIDRTYEQYF	TGTGCCAGCAGAATAGACAGGACCTACGAGCAGTACTTC
TRBV5-1	TRBJ2-7	NA	NA	CASSLDRAPSYEQYF	TGCGCCAGCAGCTTGGATAGGGCCCCCTCCTACGAGCAGTACTTC
TRBV6-9	TRBJ1-4	NA	NA	CASSSPALGQKLFF	TGTGCCAGCAGTTCTCCAGCTTTAGGTCAAAAACTGTTTTTT
TRBV6-2/TRBV6-3	TRBJ2-3	NA	TRBD2	CASRPGTSGRTGTQYF	TGTGCCAGCAGACCCGGGACTAGCGGGCGCACAGGTACGCAGTATTTT
TRBV7-2	TRBJ2-3	few	NA	CASSFAGVTDTQYF	TGTGCCAGCAGCTTCGCAGGGGTCACAGATACGCAGTATTTT
TRBV27	TRBJ2-1	many	NA	CASSHGVSSYNEQFF	TGTGCCAGCAGTCACGGAGTTAGCTCCTACAATGAGCAGTTCTTC
TRBV3-1	TRBJ2-2	NA	NA	CASSPYTTGELFF	TGTGCCAGCAGCCCGTATACGACCGGGGAGCTGTTTTTT
TRBV6-2/TRBV6-3	TRBJ1-5	few	TRBD1	CASRTGGAGNQPQHF	TGTGCCAGCAGGACAGGGGGAGCGGGCAATCAGCCCCAGCATTTT
TRBV4-1	TRBJ2-1	NA	TRBD2	CATSTSGTYNEQFF	TGCGCCACCTCAACTAGCGGGACCTACAATGAGCAGTTCTTC
TRBV19	TRBJ1-1	few	NA	CASSILPQNTEAFF	TGTGCCAGTAGTATCCTCCCGCAGAACACTGAAGCTTTCTTT
TRBV27	TRBJ1-4	many	NA	CASSLNPPGEKLFF	TGTGCCAGCAGTTTAAACCCTCCCGGCGAAAAACTGTTTTTT
TRBV10-3	TRBJ1-6	few	NA	CAISEVAVSSYNSPLHF	TGTGCCATCAGTGAGGTGGCGGTTAGCTCCTATAATTCACCCCTCCACTTT
TRBV7-8	TRBJ1-6	NA	NA	CASSLVEYSPLHF	TGTGCCAGCAGCTTAGTGGAGTATTCACCCCTCCACTTT
TRBV7-9	TRBJ2-7	NA	TRBD2	CASSRGVGTSDFREQYF	TGTGCCAGCAGCCGAGGGGTCGGGACTAGCGATTTTAGGGAGCAGTACTTC
TRBV28	TRBJ1-2	NA	NA	CASSLDGYTF	TGTGCCAGCAGTTTAGATGGCTACACCTTC
TRBV20-1	TRBJ2-1	NA	NA	CSARDLNYNEQLF	TGCAGTGCTAGAGATCTCAACTACAATGAGCAGCTCTTC
TRBV12-3/TRBV12-4	TRBJ2-7	few	TRBD2	CASSQPGSGGSYEQYF	TGTGCCAGCAGTCAGCCGGGTAGCGGGGGCTCCTACGAGCAGTACTTC
TRBV28	TRBJ1-2	NA	TRBD1	CASSPRTGFYYGYTF	TGTGCCAGCAGTCCCCGGACAGGCTTTTACTATGGCTACACCTTC
TRBV4-1	TRBJ1-4	few	NA	CASSQVLGQRKLFF	TGCGCCAGCAGCCAAGTCCTGGGACAACGAAAACTGTTTTTT
TRBV28	TRBJ2-7	NA	NA	CASTPRPAYEQYF	TGTGCCAGCACCCCAAGACCAGCCTACGAGCAGTACTTC
TRBV5-1	TRBJ2-4	few	TRBD2	CASSFNLAGANIQYF	TGCGCCAGCAGTTTCAACTTAGCGGGAGCAAACATTCAGTACTTC
TRBV5-6	TRBJ2-5	NA	NA	CASILAGTQETQYF	TGTGCCAGCATCCTCGCCGGGACCCAAGAGACCCAGTACTTC
TRBV7-9	TRBJ2-2	few	NA	CASSLASGSNTGELFF	TGTGCCAGCAGCTTAGCGAGCGGGTCAAACACCGGGGAGCTGTTTTTT
TRBV20-1	TRBJ2-5	many	NA	CSARDRTSPGETQYF	TGCAGTGCTAGAGACCGGACCTCCCCAGGAGAGACCCAGTACTTC
TRBV4-1	TRBJ2-6	NA	NA	CASSQVGGRASGANVLTF	TGCGCCAGCAGCCAAGTTGGGGGGCGGGCCTCTGGGGCCAACGTCCTGACTTTC
TRBV6-1	TRBJ2-7	many	TRBD1	CASSGQGRSEQYF	TGTGCCAGCAGTGGACAGGGTAGGTCGGAGCAGTACTTC
TRBV24-1	TRBJ2-1	NA	TRBD2	CATSDFRLAGEYEQFF	TGTGCCACCAGTGATTTTCGGCTAGCGGGAGAGTATGAGCAGTTCTTC
TRBV19	TRBJ2-1	NA	TRBD1	CASSRRTGGIGNNEQFF	TGTGCCAGTAGTAGACGGACAGGGGGTATAGGAAACAATGAGCAGTTCTTC
TRBV6-1	TRBJ2-7	once	NA	CASSPLTYERYF	TGTGCCAGCAGTCCATTGACCTACGAGCGGTACTTC
TRBV6-2/TRBV6-3	TRBJ2-2	NA	NA	CAIIKEDLYTGELFF	TGTGCCATCATTAAAGAAGACCTTTACACCGGGGAGCTGTTTTTT
TRBV20-1	TRBJ2-5	NA	NA	CSARDGWAYQETQYF	TGCAGTGCTAGAGATGGATGGGCGTACCAAGAGACCCAGTACTTC